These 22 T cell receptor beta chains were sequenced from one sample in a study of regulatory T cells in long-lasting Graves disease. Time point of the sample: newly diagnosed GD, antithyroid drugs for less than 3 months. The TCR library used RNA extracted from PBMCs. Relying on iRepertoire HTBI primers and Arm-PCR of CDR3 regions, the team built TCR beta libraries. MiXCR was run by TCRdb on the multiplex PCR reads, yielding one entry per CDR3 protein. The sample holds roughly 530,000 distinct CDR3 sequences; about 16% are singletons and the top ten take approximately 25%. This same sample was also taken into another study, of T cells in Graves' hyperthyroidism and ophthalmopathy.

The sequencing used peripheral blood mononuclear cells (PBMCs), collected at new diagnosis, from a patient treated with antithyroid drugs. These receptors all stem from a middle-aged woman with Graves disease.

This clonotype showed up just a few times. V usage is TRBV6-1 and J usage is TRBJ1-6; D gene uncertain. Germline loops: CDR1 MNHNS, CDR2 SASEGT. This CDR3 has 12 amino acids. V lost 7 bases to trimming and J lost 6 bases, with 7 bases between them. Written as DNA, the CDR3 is TGTGCCAGCATTGACGGTAATTCACCCCTCCACTTT. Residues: CASIDGNSPLHF.

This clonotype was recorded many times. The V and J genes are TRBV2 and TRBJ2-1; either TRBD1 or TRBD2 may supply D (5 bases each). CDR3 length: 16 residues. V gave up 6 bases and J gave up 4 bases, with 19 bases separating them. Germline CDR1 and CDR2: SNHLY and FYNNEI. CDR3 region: CASRDSTASFYNEQFF. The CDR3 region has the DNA TGTGCCAGCAGGGACTCGACAGCGTCCTTTTACAATGAGCAGTTCTTC.

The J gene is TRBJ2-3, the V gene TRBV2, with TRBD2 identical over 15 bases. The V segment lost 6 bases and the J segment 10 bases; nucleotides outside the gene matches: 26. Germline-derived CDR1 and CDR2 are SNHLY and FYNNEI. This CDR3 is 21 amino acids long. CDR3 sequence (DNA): TGTGCCAGCAGAGCCGAGGCGGATTGGAAAGGACTAGCGGGGGGGCCCTCCTCGCAGTATTTT. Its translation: CASRAEADWKGLAGGPSSQYF.

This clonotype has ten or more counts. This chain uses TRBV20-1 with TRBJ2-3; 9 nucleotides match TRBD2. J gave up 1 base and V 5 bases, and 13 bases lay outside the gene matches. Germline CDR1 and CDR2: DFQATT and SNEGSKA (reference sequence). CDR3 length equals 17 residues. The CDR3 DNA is TGCAGTGCTTCCGGGCGGGGGGGTTGGCGCCGCACAGATACGCAGTATTTT. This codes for CSASGRGGWRRTDTQYF.

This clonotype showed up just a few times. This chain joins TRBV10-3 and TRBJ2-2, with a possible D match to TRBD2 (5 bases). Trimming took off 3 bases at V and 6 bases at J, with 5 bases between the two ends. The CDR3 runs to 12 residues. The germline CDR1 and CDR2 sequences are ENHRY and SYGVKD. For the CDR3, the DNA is TGTGCCATCAGTGACGGGGCCGGGGAGCTGTTTTTT. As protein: CAISDGAGELFF.

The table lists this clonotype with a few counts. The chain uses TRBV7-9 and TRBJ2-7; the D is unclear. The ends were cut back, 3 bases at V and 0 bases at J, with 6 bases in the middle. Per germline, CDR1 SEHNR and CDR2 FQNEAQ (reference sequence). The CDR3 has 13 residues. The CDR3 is CASSFTNSYEQYF. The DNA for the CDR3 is TGTGCCAGCAGCTTTACTAACTCCTACGAGCAGTACTTC.

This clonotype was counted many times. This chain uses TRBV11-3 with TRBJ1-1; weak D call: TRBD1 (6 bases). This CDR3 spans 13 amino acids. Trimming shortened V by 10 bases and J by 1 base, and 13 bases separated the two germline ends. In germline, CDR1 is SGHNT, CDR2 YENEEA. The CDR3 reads CATPGGQNTEAFF. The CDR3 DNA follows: TGTGCCACCCCCGGGGGCCAGAACACTGAAGCTTTCTTT.

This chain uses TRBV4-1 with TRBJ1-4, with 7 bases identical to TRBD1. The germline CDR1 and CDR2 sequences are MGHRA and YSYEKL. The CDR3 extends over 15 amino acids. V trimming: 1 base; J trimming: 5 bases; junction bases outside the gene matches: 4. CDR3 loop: CASSQGTGINEKLFF. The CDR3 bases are TGCGCCAGCAGCCAAGGGACAGGAATAAATGAAAAACTGTTTTTT.

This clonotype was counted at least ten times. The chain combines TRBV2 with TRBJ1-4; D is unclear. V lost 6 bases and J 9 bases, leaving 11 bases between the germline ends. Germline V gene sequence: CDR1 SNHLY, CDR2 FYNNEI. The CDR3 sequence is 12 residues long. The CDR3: CASRSGLKKLFF. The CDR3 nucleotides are TGTGCCAGCAGGAGTGGGCTGAAAAAACTGTTTTTT.

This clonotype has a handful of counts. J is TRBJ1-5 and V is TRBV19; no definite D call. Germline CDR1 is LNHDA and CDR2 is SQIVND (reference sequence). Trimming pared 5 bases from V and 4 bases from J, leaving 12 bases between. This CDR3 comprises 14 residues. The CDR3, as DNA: TGTGCCAGTAGTGTTCTGGCGGCAAATCAGCCCCAGCATTTT. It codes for CASSVLAANQPQHF.

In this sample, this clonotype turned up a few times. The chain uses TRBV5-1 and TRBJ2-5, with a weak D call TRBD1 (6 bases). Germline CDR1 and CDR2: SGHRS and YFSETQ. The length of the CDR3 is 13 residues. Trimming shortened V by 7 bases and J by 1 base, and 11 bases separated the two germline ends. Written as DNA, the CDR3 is TGCGCCAGCTTCGGCAGGGGCCAAGAGACCCAGTACTTC. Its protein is CASFGRGQETQYF. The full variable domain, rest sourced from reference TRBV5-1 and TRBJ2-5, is KAGVTQTPRYLIKTRGQQVTLSCSPISGHRSVSWYQQTPGQGLQFLFEYFSETQRNKGNFPGRFSGRQFSNSRSEMNVSTLELGDSALYLCASFGRGQETQYFGPGTRLLVL.

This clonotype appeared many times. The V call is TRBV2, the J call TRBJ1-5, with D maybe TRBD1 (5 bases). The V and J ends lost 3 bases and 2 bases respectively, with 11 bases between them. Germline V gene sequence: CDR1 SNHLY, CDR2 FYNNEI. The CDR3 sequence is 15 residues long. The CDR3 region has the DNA TGTGCCAGCAGTGACGAGGGGCAGGGCAATCAGCCCCAGCATTTT. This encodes CASSDEGQGNQPQHF. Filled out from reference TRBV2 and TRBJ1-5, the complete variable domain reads EPEVTQTPSHQVTQMGQEVILRCVPISNHLYFYWYRQILGQKVEFLVSFYNNEISEKSEIFDDQFSVERPDGSNFTLKIRSTKLEDSAMYFCASSDEGQGNQPQHFGDGTRLSIL.

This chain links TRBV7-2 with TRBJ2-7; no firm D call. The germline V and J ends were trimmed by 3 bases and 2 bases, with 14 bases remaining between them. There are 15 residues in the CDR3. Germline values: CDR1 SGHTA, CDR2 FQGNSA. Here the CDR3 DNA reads TGTGCCAGCAGCTTGGGAACGACGGAAGCCTACGAGCAGTACTTC. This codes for CASSLGTTEAYEQYF.

The CDR3 nucleotides read TGTGCCTGGACTGCGGGCAGGGTGGGGTTCGAGCAGTACTTC. It specifies CAWTAGRVGFEQYF. This chain links TRBV30 with TRBJ2-7; the D call may be TRBD1 or TRBD2 (5 bases each). CDR1 is GTSNPN, CDR2 SVGIG, per germline (reference sequence). The CDR3 is 14 amino acids. V was trimmed by 4 bases and J by 6 bases, leaving 19 bases between them.

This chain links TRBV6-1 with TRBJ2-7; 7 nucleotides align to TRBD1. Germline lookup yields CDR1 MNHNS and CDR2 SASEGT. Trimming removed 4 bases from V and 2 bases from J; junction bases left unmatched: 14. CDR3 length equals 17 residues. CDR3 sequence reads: CASSVRQGTERAYEQYF. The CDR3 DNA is TGTGCCAGCAGTGTTAGACAGGGAACTGAACGTGCCTACGAGCAGTACTTC.

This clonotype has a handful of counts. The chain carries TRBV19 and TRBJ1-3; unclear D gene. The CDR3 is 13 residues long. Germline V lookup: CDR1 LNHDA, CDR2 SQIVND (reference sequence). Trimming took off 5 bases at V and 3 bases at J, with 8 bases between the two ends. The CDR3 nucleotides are TGTGCCAGTAGTTACGGACTTGGAAACACCATATATTTT. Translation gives CASSYGLGNTIYF.

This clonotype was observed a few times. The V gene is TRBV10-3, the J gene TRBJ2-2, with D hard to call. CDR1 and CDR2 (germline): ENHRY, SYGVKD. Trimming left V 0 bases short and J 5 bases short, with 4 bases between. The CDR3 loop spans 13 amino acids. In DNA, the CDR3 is TGTGCCATCAGTGAGTCGGGGACCGGGGAGCTGTTTTTT. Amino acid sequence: CAISESGTGELFF.

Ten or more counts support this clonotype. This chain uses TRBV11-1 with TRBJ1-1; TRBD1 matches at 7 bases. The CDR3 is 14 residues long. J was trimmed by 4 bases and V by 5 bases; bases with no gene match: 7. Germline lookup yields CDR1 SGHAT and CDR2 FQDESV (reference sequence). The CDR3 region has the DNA TGTGCCAGCAGCCCCAGGGGGGAACGCACTGAAGCTTTCTTT. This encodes CASSPRGERTEAFF. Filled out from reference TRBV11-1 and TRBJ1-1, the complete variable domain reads EAEVAQSPRYKITEKSQAVAFWCDPISGHATLYWYRQILGQGPELLVQFQDESVVDDSQLPKDRFSAERLKGVDSTLKIQPAELGDSAMYLCASSPRGERTEAFFGQGTRLTVV.

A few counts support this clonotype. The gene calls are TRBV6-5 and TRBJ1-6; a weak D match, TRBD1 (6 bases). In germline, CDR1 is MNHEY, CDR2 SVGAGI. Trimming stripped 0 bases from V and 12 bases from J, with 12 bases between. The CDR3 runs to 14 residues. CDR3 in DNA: TGTGCCAGCAGTTACTCATCAGGGGAGGAACCCCTCCACTTT. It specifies CASSYSSGEEPLHF.

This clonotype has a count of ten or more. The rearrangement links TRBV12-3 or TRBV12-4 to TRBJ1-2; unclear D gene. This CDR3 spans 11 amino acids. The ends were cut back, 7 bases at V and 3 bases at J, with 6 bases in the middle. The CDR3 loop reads CASTTDYGYTF. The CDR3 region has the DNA TGTGCCAGCACCACAGACTATGGCTACACCTTC.

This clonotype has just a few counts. As DNA, the CDR3 is TGTGCCAGCAGGCCACAGGGCGGCTACGAGCAGTACTTC. Its translation is CASRPQGGYEQYF. The rearrangement uses TRBV7-6 and TRBJ2-7; perhaps TRBD1 as D (6 bases). CDR3 size: 13 residues. Germline V CDR1 and CDR2: SGHVS, FNYEAQ. The germline V and J ends were trimmed by 6 bases and 3 bases, with 12 bases remaining between them.

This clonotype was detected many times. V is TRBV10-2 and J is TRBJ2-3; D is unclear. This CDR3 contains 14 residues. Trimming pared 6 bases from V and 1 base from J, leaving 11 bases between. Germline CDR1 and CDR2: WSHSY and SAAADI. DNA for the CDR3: TGCGCCAGCAGGGCCCCCCAAGGCACAGATACGCAGTATTTT. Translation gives CASRAPQGTDTQYF.